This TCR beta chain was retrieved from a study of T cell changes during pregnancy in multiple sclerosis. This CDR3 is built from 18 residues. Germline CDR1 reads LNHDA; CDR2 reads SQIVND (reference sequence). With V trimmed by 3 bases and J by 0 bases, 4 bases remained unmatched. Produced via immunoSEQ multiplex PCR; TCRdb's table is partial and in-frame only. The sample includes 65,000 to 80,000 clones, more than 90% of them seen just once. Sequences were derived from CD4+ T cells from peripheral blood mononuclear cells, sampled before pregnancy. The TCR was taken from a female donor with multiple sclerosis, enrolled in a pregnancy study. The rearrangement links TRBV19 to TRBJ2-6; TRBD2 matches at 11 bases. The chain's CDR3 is CASSMRLAGSSGANVLTF. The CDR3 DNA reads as TGTGCCAGTAGTATGAGACTAGCGGGGAGCTCTGGGGCCAACGTCCTGACTTTC.